These 10 T cell receptor beta chains share one sample of origin, sequenced in a study of blood T cell repertoires in COVID-19 (TCRdb year 2020). The library was generated by the immunoSEQ multiplex PCR assay. TCRdb mirrors the immuneACCESS table, restricted to in-frame sequences. Some clones are absent from its copies; in checked studies, under half trace to an unresolved V gene, and the reason for the others is unknown. For this sample the table gives under 250,000 clones, of which approximately 90% were detected only once. The top ten constitute about 0.8% of the sample. Material for sequencing was peripheral blood. The receptors were gathered from a man in his sixties with COVID-19, enrolled during active disease.

The gene calls are TRBV19 and TRBJ1-1; 9 nucleotides match TRBD1. V gave up 6 bases and J gave up 6 bases; unmatched junction bases: 17. There are 17 residues in the CDR3. Germline V gives CDR1 LNHDA, CDR2 SQIVND (reference sequence). The CDR3 DNA is TGTGCCAGTAGCCGGGACAGGGAGGGCTCGGGGTACCCTGAAGCTTTCTTT. Protein: CASSRDREGSGYPEAFF. Combining the CDR3 with reference TRBV19 and TRBJ1-1 gives the whole variable domain DGGITQSPKYLFRKEGQNVTLSCEQNLNHDAMYWYRQDPGQGLRLIYYSQIVNDFQKGDIAEGYSVSREKKESFPLTVTSAQKNPTAFYLCASSRDREGSGYPEAFFGQGTRLTVV.

The chain has TRBV7-3 and TRBJ2-1; D unclear. Trimming removed 4 bases from V and 4 bases from J, with 5 bases in between. CDR1 and CDR2 from the germline V gene are SGHTA and FQGTGA. The CDR3 runs 12 residues. CDR3 sequence (DNA): TGTGCCAGCAGCTCTCGGTACAATGAGCAGTTCTTC. This gives the protein CASSSRYNEQFF. Supplemented by reference TRBV7-3 and TRBJ2-1, the full variable domain reads GAGVSQTPSNKVTEKGKYVELRCDPISGHTALYWYRQSLGQGPEFLIYFQGTGAADDSGLPNDRFFAVRPEGSVSTLKIQRTERGDSAVYLCASSSRYNEQFFGPGTRLTVL.

V is TRBV7-8 and J is TRBJ2-1, with 8 bases lining up with TRBD1. Trimming removed 5 bases from V and 2 bases from J; junction bases left unmatched: 5. The germline V gene encodes CDR1 SGHVS and CDR2 FQNEAQ. The CDR3 sequence is 15 residues long. The CDR3 DNA follows: TGTGCCAGCAGCCTCAACAGGGGGGCCTACAATGAGCAGTTCTTC. Its translation: CASSLNRGAYNEQFF.

The V and J genes are TRBV3-1 (or the pseudogene TRBV3-2) and TRBJ1-2, with TRBD1 matching 8 bases. Germline values: CDR1 LGHDT, CDR2 YNNKEL (reference sequence). V lost 5 bases to trimming and J lost 6 bases; unmatched junction nucleotides: 2. The CDR3 sequence is 12 residues long. Written as DNA, the CDR3 is TGTGCCAGCAGCAGGGACAGGAATGGCTACACCTTC. Its protein is CASSRDRNGYTF.

This clone has just one count. The chain joins TRBV5-4 to TRBJ1-6; D gene uncertain. This CDR3 has 18 amino acids. Germline loops: CDR1 SGHNT, CDR2 YYREEE (reference sequence). V was pared by 0 bases and J by 0 bases, with 13 bases between. CDR3 sequence: CASSLGYSTRSYNSPLHF. The CDR3 DNA reads TGTGCCAGCAGCTTGGGGTACAGTACTCGCTCCTATAATTCACCCCTCCACTTT.

The V and J genes are TRBV19 and TRBJ2-3; D unresolved. V was trimmed by 5 bases and J by 6 bases, leaving 12 bases between them. This CDR3 is built from 13 residues. Per the germline V gene, CDR1 is LNHDA and CDR2 is SQIVND (reference sequence). The DNA of the CDR3 is TGTGCCAGTAGTGGCGGTCCGCGGGATACGCAGTATTTT. Residues: CASSGGPRDTQYF.

This chain uses TRBV21-1 with TRBJ1-5; TRBD1 reflects the table's D call only, with no check against the DNA. TRBV21-1 corresponds to a pseudogene. The CDR3 has 15 residues. For the CDR3, the DNA is TGTGCCAGCAGCAAAGACGCAGGTACCTATCAGCCCCAGCATTTT. Translated, it gives CASSKDAGTYQPQHF.

This clone came up once. The V and J genes are TRBV11-2 and TRBJ2-7; 7 bases agree with TRBD2. The J segment lost 4 bases and the V segment lost 1 base, leaving 4 bases of the junction unmatched. Germline V gene data show CDR1 as SGHAT and CDR2 as FQNNGV. The CDR3 runs to 14 residues. CDR3 in DNA: TGTGCCAGCAGCTTAGGGGGGGGAACGTACGAGCAGTACTTC. Its protein product is CASSLGGGTYEQYF.

The V call is TRBV5-1, the J call TRBJ1-4; 7 positions agree with TRBD1. CDR1 and CDR2 from the germline V gene are SGHRS and YFSETQ. The V segment lost 5 bases and the J segment 8 bases; nucleotides outside the gene matches: 9. The CDR3 runs to 14 residues. The CDR3 region is CASSIGGREEKLFF. As DNA, the CDR3 is TGCGCCAGCAGTATAGGGGGCCGGGAGGAAAAACTGTTTTTT. The full variable domain, its missing parts supplied by reference TRBV5-1 and TRBJ1-4, is KAGVTQTPRYLIKTRGQQVTLSCSPISGHRSVSWYQQTPGQGLQFLFEYFSETQRNKGNFPGRFSGRQFSNSRSEMNVSTLELGDSALYLCASSIGGREEKLFFGSGTQLSVL.

V usage is TRBV2 and J usage is TRBJ2-2, with D possibly TRBD1 on 5 matching bases. There are 13 residues in the CDR3. The V and J ends lost 9 bases and 7 bases respectively, with 15 bases between them. Per germline, CDR1 SNHLY and CDR2 FYNNEI. The DNA for the CDR3 is TGTGCCAGTCTCGATAGGGGTGTCGGGGAGCTGTTTTTT. This encodes CASLDRGVGELFF.